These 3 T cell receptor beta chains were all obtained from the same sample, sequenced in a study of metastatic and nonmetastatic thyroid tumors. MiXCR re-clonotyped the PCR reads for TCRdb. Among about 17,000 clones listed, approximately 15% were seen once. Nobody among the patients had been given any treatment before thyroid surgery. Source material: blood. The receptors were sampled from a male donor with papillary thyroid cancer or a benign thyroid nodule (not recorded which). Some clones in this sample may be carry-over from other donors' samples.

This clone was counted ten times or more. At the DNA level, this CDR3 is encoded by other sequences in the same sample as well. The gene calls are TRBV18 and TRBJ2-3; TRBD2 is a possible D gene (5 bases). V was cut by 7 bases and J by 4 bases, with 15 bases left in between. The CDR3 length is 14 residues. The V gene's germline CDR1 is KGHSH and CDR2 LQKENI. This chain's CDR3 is CASFPEGSADTQYF. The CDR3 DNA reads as TGTGCCAGCTTCCCGGAAGGGAGCGCAGATACGCAGTATTTT.

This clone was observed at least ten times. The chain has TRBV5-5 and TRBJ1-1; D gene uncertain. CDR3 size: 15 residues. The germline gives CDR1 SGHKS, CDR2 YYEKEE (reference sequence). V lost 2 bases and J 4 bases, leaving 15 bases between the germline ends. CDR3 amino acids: CASSLWGAVSTEAFF. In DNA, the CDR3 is TGTGCCAGCAGCTTATGGGGTGCAGTTTCCACTGAAGCTTTCTTT.

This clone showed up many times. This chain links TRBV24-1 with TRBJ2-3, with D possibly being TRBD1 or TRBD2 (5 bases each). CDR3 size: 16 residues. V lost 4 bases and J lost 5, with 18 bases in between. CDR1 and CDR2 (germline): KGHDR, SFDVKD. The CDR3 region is CATSDPGTDRVDTQYF. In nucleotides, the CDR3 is TGTGCCACCAGTGACCCTGGGACGGACCGTGTAGATACGCAGTATTTT.